This TCR beta chain was retrieved from a study of early T cells in non-severe SARS-CoV-2 infection. From the 5' RACE reads, TCRdb called clonotypes with MiXCR, one entry per CDR3 protein. The sample shows roughly 23,000 distinct CDR3 sequences, around 3.3% of them seen only once. This clonotype was seen at least ten times. The sequenced sample was whole blood. This receptor was obtained from an adult who was a healthcare worker with PCR-confirmed SARS-CoV-2 infection or an uninfected control (not recorded which).

CDR3 amino acids: CSARQGPADTIYF. CDR3 in DNA: TGCAGCGCACGACAGGGCCCTGCGGACACCATATATTTT. The chain recombines TRBV29-1 with TRBJ1-3; 7 bases align to TRBD1. Trimming at V came to 7 bases and at J to 8 bases, leaving 11 bases not matched to a gene. The CDR3 consists of 13 residues. Per the germline V gene, CDR1 is SQVTM and CDR2 is ANQGSEA.